Listed below are T cell receptor beta chains from one sample, sequenced in a study of identical twins. TCRdb itself ran the 5' RACE reads through MiXCR, one entry per CDR3 protein. Of around 250,000 distinct CDR3 sequences detected, 6.5% appear once; the ten largest clones hold about 15%. The same specimen was also included in a second study, on T cells expressing NK-cell markers.

The sample was CD8+ T cells sorted from blood. Every receptor here comes from a woman between 18 and 29 years old in good health. Both conserved end residues are part of each CDR3. Each record gives: D gene, clone size, J gene, V gene, CDR3 protein, CDR3 DNA. D genes are given only for firm matches. Only some rows state a clone size, as once, few, many or a class for expanded clones.

.	few	TRBJ1-1	TRBV6-5	CASSYRQGEAFF	TGTGCCAGCAGTTACAGGCAGGGTGAAGCTTTCTTT
.	many	TRBJ1-5	TRBV10-3	CAISEGPSAKPQHF	TGTGCCATCAGTGAGGGACCCTCCGCGAAGCCCCAGCATTTT
.	many	TRBJ2-2	TRBV29-1	CSVDAGSTGELFF	TGCAGCGTTGATGCGGGGAGCACCGGGGAGCTGTTTTTT
.	few	TRBJ2-3	TRBV20-1	CSAPLDRGEDTDTQYF	TGCAGTGCTCCACTCGACCGCGGGGAAGACACAGATACGCAGTATTTT
TRBD2	.	TRBJ2-1	TRBV7-6	CASSAGTSGRGLYNEQFF	TGTGCCAGCAGCGCAGGGACTAGCGGGCGGGGGCTATACAATGAGCAGTTCTTC
.	many	TRBJ2-3	TRBV5-6	CASSQQATDTQYF	TGTGCCAGCTCTCAGCAGGCCACAGATACGCAGTATTTT
.	many	TRBJ2-2	TRBV6-4	CASSVGDTGELFF	TGTGCCAGCAGTGTGGGGGACACCGGGGAGCTGTTTTTT
TRBD2	.	TRBJ2-2	TRBV27	CASSLGLARTGELFF	TGTGCCAGCAGCCTAGGACTAGCCCGCACCGGGGAGCTGTTTTTT
.	few	TRBJ2-3	TRBV19	CASSIARSQLAPSTDTQYF	TGTGCCAGTAGTATAGCTCGCTCCCAACTAGCCCCTAGCACAGATACGCAGTATTTT
.	many	TRBJ2-1	TRBV7-9	CASSGEGGSSYNEQFF	TGTGCCAGCAGCGGGGAAGGAGGGAGCTCCTACAATGAGCAGTTCTTC
TRBD2	few	TRBJ2-3	TRBV3-1	CASSQLGLAPTDTQYF	TGTGCCAGCAGCCAATTGGGACTAGCGCCAACAGATACGCAGTATTTT
TRBD2	few	TRBJ2-1	TRBV9	CASNPSGGPRQFF	TGTGCCTCAAATCCCAGCGGGGGGCCACGCCAGTTCTTC
.	many	TRBJ2-3	TRBV3-1	CASSQERVSGEDTQYF	TGTGCCAGCAGCCAGGAAAGAGTGTCTGGGGAAGATACGCAGTATTTT
.	few	TRBJ2-7	TRBV7-8	CASSVSETPYEQYF	TGTGCCAGCAGCGTGTCTGAGACTCCCTACGAGCAGTACTTC
.	many	TRBJ2-7	TRBV28	CASSLFPGSYEQYF	TGTGCCAGCAGTTTATTTCCGGGCTCCTACGAGCAGTACTTC
TRBD2	few	TRBJ2-5	TRBV15	CATRKRGQETQYF	TGTGCCACCCGCAAGCGGGGCCAAGAGACCCAGTACTTC
TRBD2	many	TRBJ2-3	TRBV20-1	CSAEGGSTDTQYF	TGCAGTGCAGAGGGAGGGAGCACAGATACGCAGTATTTT
TRBD2	many	TRBJ2-1	TRBV5-6	CASSRGLAGTMQFF	TGTGCCAGCAGCAGGGGACTAGCGGGAACGATGCAGTTCTTC
.	.	TRBJ2-7	TRBV6-1	CATKGLSYEQYF	TGTGCCACCAAGGGACTGAGCTACGAGCAGTACTTC
.	many	TRBJ2-7	TRBV7-9	CASSHIGVGHEQYF	TGTGCCAGCAGCCACATTGGGGTGGGACACGAGCAGTACTTC
.	.	TRBJ2-3	TRBV7-2	CASSPHPRSDTQYF	TGTGCCAGCAGCCCCCACCCCCGGTCAGATACGCAGTATTTT
.	.	TRBJ1-2	TRBV5-6	CASSPLMGQHYGYTF	TGTGCCAGCAGCCCGCTTATGGGACAACACTATGGCTACACCTTC
TRBD2	few	TRBJ2-7	TRBV6-1	CASGAGGPSYEQYF	TGTGCCAGCGGGGCGGGAGGGCCTTCCTACGAGCAGTACTTC
TRBD2	few	TRBJ2-7	TRBV7-2	CSSGRKAHEQYF	TGCTCTAGCGGGAGGAAGGCCCACGAGCAGTACTTC
TRBD2	few	TRBJ2-7	TRBV12-3/TRBV12-4	CASSNRDRGVKEQYF	TGTGCCAGCAGTAACCGGGACCGGGGGGTTAAAGAGCAGTACTTC
.	many	TRBJ2-1	TRBV11-3	CASSSIGDEQFF	TGTGCCAGCAGTTCGATCGGGGACGAGCAGTTCTTC
TRBD1	few	TRBJ2-1	TRBV7-9	CASSLAQGAGDEQFF	TGTGCCAGCAGCTTAGCTCAGGGGGCGGGCGATGAGCAGTTCTTC
TRBD1	many	TRBJ2-7	TRBV7-9	CASSQRTGNEQYF	TGTGCCAGCAGCCAACGGACAGGGAACGAGCAGTACTTC
TRBD1	many	TRBJ2-1	TRBV7-9	CASSPRTGTGGLYEQFF	TGTGCCAGCAGCCCCCGAACGGGGACAGGGGGCTTGTATGAGCAGTTCTTC
.	.	TRBJ2-7	TRBV3-1	CASCQGTGVHGEQYF	TGTGCCTCCTGCCAAGGCACTGGGGTCCATGGGGAGCAGTACTTC
.	few	TRBJ2-1	TRBV13	CASSLGGRNEQFF	TGTGCCAGCAGCTTAGGGGGGCGAAATGAGCAGTTCTTC
.	.	TRBJ1-1	TRBV13	CASSTVNTEAFF	TGTGCCAGCAGCACCGTTAACACTGAAGCTTTCTTT
TRBD2	many	TRBJ2-7	TRBV7-2	CASSRPGLKYEQYF	TGTGCCAGCAGCCGCCCGGGACTAAAGTACGAGCAGTACTTC
TRBD2	many	TRBJ2-5	TRBV7-2	CASTLSGSTETQYF	TGTGCCAGCACCCTTAGCGGGAGTACAGAGACCCAGTACTTC
.	.	TRBJ2-3	TRBV30	CAWSVRDLTDTQYF	TGTGCCTGGAGTGTACGAGACTTAACAGATACGCAGTATTTT
.	few	TRBJ2-1	TRBV10-3	CAISDSGLSDEQFF	TGTGCCATCAGTGACTCGGGGCTTTCGGATGAGCAGTTCTTC
.	.	TRBJ1-1	TRBV7-6	CASRPTSNTEAFF	TGTGCCAGCAGACCCACGAGTAACACTGAAGCTTTCTTT
TRBD2	many	TRBJ2-3	TRBV9	CASSVDAGPGGRDTQYF	TGTGCCAGCAGCGTAGATGCGGGCCCGGGGGGTCGAGATACGCAGTATTTT
.	.	TRBJ1-4	TRBV7-8	CASRGKGFGEKLFF	TGTGCCAGCAGGGGGAAGGGTTTCGGCGAAAAACTGTTTTTT
.	few	TRBJ2-1	TRBV9	CASSVARPGPKNEQFF	TGTGCCAGCAGCGTAGCTCGGCCCGGGCCTAAAAATGAGCAGTTCTTC
.	.	TRBJ1-2	TRBV9	CASSGRVYTF	TGTGCCAGCAGCGGGAGGGTCTACACCTTC
TRBD1	many	TRBJ2-5	TRBV12-3/TRBV12-4	CASSSAGTGRETQYF	TGTGCCAGCAGTTCCGCCGGGACAGGGCGAGAGACCCAGTACTTC
.	few	TRBJ2-1	TRBV3-1	CASSQDGRTPDEQFF	TGTGCCAGCAGCCAGGACGGCAGGACCCCCGATGAGCAGTTCTTC
.	few	TRBJ2-4	TRBV14	CASSQDLTTGLAKNIQYF	TGTGCCAGCAGCCAAGATTTGACGACAGGACTAGCCAAAAACATTCAGTACTTC
.	many	TRBJ2-7	TRBV27	CASSSLPDSSLGQYF	TGTGCCAGCAGCTCCCTACCGGACAGTTCTCTCGGGCAGTACTTC
.	many	TRBJ2-1	TRBV2	CASSEERYEQFF	TGTGCCAGCAGTGAAGAGAGGTATGAGCAGTTCTTC
.	.	TRBJ2-3	TRBV19	CASSAALGGDTQYF	TGTGCCAGTAGTGCCGCCTTAGGGGGAGATACGCAGTATTTT
.	few	TRBJ1-2	TRBV20-1	CSAREGLDNYGYTF	TGCAGTGCTAGGGAGGGTTTGGACAACTATGGCTACACCTTC
.	many	TRBJ2-1	TRBV24-1	CATSDYRNEQFF	TGTGCCACCAGTGATTACCGGAATGAGCAGTTCTTC
TRBD1	few	TRBJ2-7	TRBV11-2	CASSPGQGFYEQYF	TGTGCCAGCAGCCCGGGACAGGGATTCTACGAGCAGTACTTC
.	.	TRBJ2-3	TRBV20-1	CSASRTGTDTQYF	TGCAGTGCTAGTCGGACTGGCACAGATACGCAGTATTTT
.	.	TRBJ2-2	TRBV3-1	CACCQDLTESNTGELFF	TGTGCCTGCTGCCAAGATCTCACGGAGTCGAACACCGGGGAGCTGTTTTTT
TRBD2	many	TRBJ2-7	TRBV7-9	CASSSQAGVYEQYF	TGTGCCAGCAGCTCCCAAGCGGGAGTCTACGAGCAGTACTTC
.	many	TRBJ1-5	TRBV12-3/TRBV12-4	CASSSGWQGNQPQHF	TGTGCCAGCAGTTCGGGGTGGCAGGGGAATCAGCCCCAGCATTTT
.	few	TRBJ2-3	TRBV7-8	CASSFSNTQYF	TGTGCCAGCAGCTTTTCGAATACGCAGTATTTT
.	few	TRBJ2-7	TRBV12-3/TRBV12-4	CASSLVRTEQYF	TGTGCCAGCAGCCTGGTGAGGACAGAGCAGTACTTC
.	.	TRBJ1-5	TRBV6-1	CASREADRKEDQPQHF	TGTGCCAGCAGAGAAGCGGACAGAAAAGAAGATCAGCCCCAGCATTTT
.	few	TRBJ2-3	TRBV6-1	CASSEKLLRYPSTDTQYF	TGTGCCAGCAGTGAAAAGTTGTTGCGGTACCCGAGCACAGATACGCAGTATTTT
.	few	TRBJ1-1	TRBV20-1	CSALNTEAFF	TGCAGTGCTTTGAACACTGAAGCTTTCTTT
.	few	TRBJ1-1	TRBV5-1	CASSVSEGYTEAFF	TGCGCCAGCAGCGTCTCGGAGGGGTACACTGAAGCTTTCTTT